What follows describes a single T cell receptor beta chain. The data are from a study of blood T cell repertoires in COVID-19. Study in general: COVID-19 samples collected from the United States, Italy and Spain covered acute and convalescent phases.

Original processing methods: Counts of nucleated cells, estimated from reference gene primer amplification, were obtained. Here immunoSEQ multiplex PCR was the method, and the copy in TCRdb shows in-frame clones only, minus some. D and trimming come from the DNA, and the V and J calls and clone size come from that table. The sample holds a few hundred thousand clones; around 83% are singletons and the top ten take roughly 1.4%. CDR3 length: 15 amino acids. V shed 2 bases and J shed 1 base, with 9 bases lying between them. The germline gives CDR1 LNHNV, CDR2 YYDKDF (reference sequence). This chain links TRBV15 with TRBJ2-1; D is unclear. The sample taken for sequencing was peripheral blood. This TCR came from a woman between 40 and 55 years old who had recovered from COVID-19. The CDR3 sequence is CATSRQATSYNEQFF. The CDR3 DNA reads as TGTGCCACCAGCAGACAGGCTACTTCCTACAATGAGCAGTTCTTC.